One sample yielded the 21 T cell receptor beta chains listed below, sequenced in a study of radiotherapy plus CTLA-4 blockade in lung cancer. Profiling relied on immunoSEQ multiplex PCR, and the TCRdb table lists in-frame clones only, not all of them. The sample has some 60,000 clones; roughly three quarters are singletons. Sequencing was performed on peripheral blood, taken from a patient treated with radiotherapy plus ipilimumab. The receptors were sampled from a human donor with non-small cell lung cancer who had a complete response to radiotherapy plus ipilimumab.

This clone has a single count. The rearrangement uses TRBV2 and TRBJ2-1, with TRBD2 as a possible D gene (5 bases). V lost 4 bases, J lost 10 bases, and 11 bases lay in between. This CDR3 spans 12 amino acids. Germline lookup yields CDR1 SNHLY and CDR2 FYNNEI. The CDR3 DNA follows: TGTGCCAGCAGTGCGACTACGATCGAGCAGTTCTTC. Amino acid sequence: CASSATTIEQFF.

The chain carries TRBV7-6 and TRBJ1-1, with 8 bases aligning to TRBD1. J lost 0 bases, V lost 5 bases, and 8 bases had no gene match. Per the germline V gene, CDR1 is SGHVS and CDR2 is FNYEAQ. The CDR3 covers 16 residues. CDR3 sequence: CASSRTGIGMNTEAFF. The DNA of the CDR3 is TGTGCCAGCAGCAGGACAGGGATCGGAATGAACACTGAAGCTTTCTTT.

V gene TRBV5-8 combines with J gene TRBJ1-2; the D gene is possibly TRBD1 (5 bases). The CDR3 extends over 15 amino acids. Deletions cut 4 bases from V and 0 bases from J, with 13 bases between. Per the germline V gene, CDR1 is SGHTS and CDR2 is YDEGEE. The CDR3 DNA sequence: TGTGCCAGCAGCGGATGGACAAGCTCTAACTATGGCTACACCTTC. Protein sequence: CASSGWTSSNYGYTF.

This clone was recorded once. This rearrangement joins TRBV6-6 to TRBJ1-2, with 8 bases aligning to TRBD1. The germline V gene has CDR1 MNHNY and CDR2 SVGAGI (reference sequence). The CDR3 contains 12 residues. Trimming removed 5 bases from V and 4 bases from J; junction bases left unmatched: 0. The CDR3: CASSTGGYGYTF. CDR3 sequence (DNA): TGTGCCAGCAGTACAGGGGGCTATGGCTACACCTTC.

The V and J genes are TRBV9 and TRBJ2-5, with a possible D match to TRBD2 (6 bases). From germline, CDR1 is SGDLS and CDR2 YYNGEE. The V and J ends lost 0 bases and 1 base respectively, with 10 bases between them. There are 15 residues in the CDR3. CDR3 region: CASSVGGGVQETQYF. The CDR3 coding sequence is TGTGCCAGCAGCGTAGGGGGCGGGGTCCAAGAGACCCAGTACTTC. The whole variable domain, remainder taken from reference TRBV9 and TRBJ2-5, is DSGVTQTPKHLITATGQRVTLRCSPRSGDLSVYWYQQSLDQGLQFLIQYYNGEERAKGNILERFSAQQFPDLHSELNLSSLELGDSALYFCASSVGGGVQETQYFGPGTRLLVL.

This clone was seen more than once but under ten times. This chain joins TRBV7-9 and TRBJ1-4, with D perhaps TRBD1 (5 bases). Germline CDR1 is SEHNR and CDR2 is FQNEAQ (reference sequence). V lost 0 bases, J lost 8 bases, and 10 bases lay in between. The CDR3 extends over 14 amino acids. The CDR3 is CASSLAGRGEKLFF. The CDR3 nucleotides are TGTGCCAGCAGCTTAGCGGGTAGGGGAGAAAAACTGTTTTTT. Full variable domain (missing parts from reference TRBV7-9 and TRBJ1-4): DTGVSQNPRHKITKRGQNVTFRCDPISEHNRLYWYRQTLGQGPEFLTYFQNEAQLEKSRLLSDRFSAERPKGSFSTLEIQRTEQGDSAMYLCASSLAGRGEKLFFGSGTQLSVL.

The genes are TRBV5-6 and TRBJ2-5; 10 nucleotides line up with TRBD2. The CDR3 has 15 residues. Losses at the gene ends were 1 base for V and 5 bases for J; bases not matched to a gene: 5. CDR1 is SGHDT and CDR2 is YYEEEE in the germline V gene. The CDR3 DNA is TGTGCCAGCAGCTTGCCTAGCGGGGGTATCGAGACCCAGTACTTC. This sequence encodes CASSLPSGGIETQYF. The whole variable domain, filled in from reference TRBV5-6 and TRBJ2-5, reads DAGVTQSPTHLIKTRGQQVTLRCSPKSGHDTVSWYQQALGQGPQFIFQYYEEEERQRGNFPDRFSGHQFPNYSSELNVNALLLGDSALYLCASSLPSGGIETQYFGPGTRLLVL.

This clone was seen a few times. V gene TRBV6-5 combines with J gene TRBJ2-7; TRBD1 might be the D (6 bases). This CDR3 contains 15 residues. V lost 3 bases to trimming and J lost 2 bases, with 14 bases between them. The germline V gene encodes CDR1 MNHEY and CDR2 SVGAGI. CDR3 coding DNA: TGTGCCAGCAGTTATTCAGGGGACCTAACCTACGAGCAGTACTTC. It yields the protein CASSYSGDLTYEQYF.

The J gene is TRBJ2-5, the V gene TRBV28; 10 nucleotides agree with TRBD1. With the DNA end fitting TRBJ2-7 better, the J assignment may be wrong. CDR1 is MDHEN, CDR2 SYDVKM, per germline. The CDR3 sequence is 15 residues long. The CDR3 DNA follows: TGTGCCAGCAGTAATCCGGGACAGGGGTTTTACGAGCAGTACTTC. It yields the protein CASSNPGQGFYEQYF.

The rearrangement links TRBV18 to TRBJ2-5; D perhaps matches TRBD2 (6 bases). The CDR3 is 15 residues long. Per the germline V gene, CDR1 is KGHSH and CDR2 is LQKENI. Trimming removed 0 bases from V and 2 bases from J, with 10 bases in between. CDR3 region: CASSPPGTPQETQYF. DNA of the CDR3: TGTGCCAGCTCACCACCGGGGACTCCGCAAGAGACCCAGTACTTC. The full variable domain, in which reference TRBV18 and TRBJ2-5 provide the parts outside the CDR3, is NAGVMQNPRHLVRRRGQEARLRCSPMKGHSHVYWYRQLPEEGLKFMVYLQKENIIDESGMPKERFSAEFPKEGPSILRIQQVVRGDSAAYFCASSPPGTPQETQYFGPGTRLLVL.

The chain has TRBV5-1 and TRBJ1-5; D uncertain. The germline gives CDR1 SGHRS, CDR2 YFSETQ. Trimming cost V 5 bases and J 4 bases, with 10 bases left between them. The CDR3 has 13 amino acids. Written as DNA, the CDR3 is TGCGCCAGCAGTAACGACGGGAATCAGCCCCAGCATTTT. This encodes CASSNDGNQPQHF.

The sample holds one count of this clone. The gene calls are TRBV7-9 and TRBJ2-7, with D unresolved. Germline assignment: CDR1 SEHNR and CDR2 FQNEAQ (reference sequence). The CDR3 has 11 amino acids. Trimming pared 8 bases from V and 2 bases from J, leaving 7 bases between. DNA for the CDR3: TGTGCCAGCTCGGGTACCTACGAGCAGTACTTC. Residues: CASSGTYEQYF.

The chain employs TRBV5-1 and TRBJ2-3, with D hard to call. The CDR3 runs 13 residues. The germline V gene encodes CDR1 SGHRS and CDR2 YFSETQ. V was clipped by 6 bases and J by 4 bases, with 12 bases between them. This chain's CDR3 is CASTQNQPDTQYF. The CDR3 nucleotides read TGCGCCAGCACACAAAACCAACCAGATACGCAGTATTTT.

This clone has more than one count but fewer than ten. The chain combines TRBV10-3 with TRBJ1-1, with 10 nucleotides matching TRBD1. The CDR3 consists of 16 residues. Trimming cost V 9 bases and J 3 bases; bases outside gene matches: 13. Germline V gene data show CDR1 as ENHRY and CDR2 as SYGVKD. CDR3 loop: CAIPNRTGGVDTEAFF. The CDR3 region has the DNA TGTGCCATTCCGAATCGGACAGGGGGAGTGGACACTGAAGCTTTCTTT.

This clone was detected a few times. The V and J genes are TRBV19 and TRBJ1-5; TRBD1 matches 9 bases. Trimming took 7 bases from V and 7 from J; bases not matched to a gene: 8. The CDR3 consists of 14 residues. Germline-derived CDR1 and CDR2 are LNHDA and SQIVND (reference sequence). CDR3 sequence (DNA): TGTGCCAGTACCTCGACAGGGGGACAACAGCCCCAGCATTTT. Translating gives CASTSTGGQQPQHF.

The DNA of the CDR3 is TGTGCCATCAGTGAGGCAGGAATCTCCAATCAGCCCCAGCATTTT. This encodes CAISEAGISNQPQHF. The chain recombines TRBV10-3 with TRBJ1-5; D uncertain. Trimming took off 2 bases at V and 3 bases at J, with 11 bases between the two ends. Germline V gene lookup returns CDR1 ENHRY and CDR2 SYGVKD. The CDR3 sequence is 15 residues long.

This chain uses TRBV28 with TRBJ2-7; D not certain. Germline V lookup: CDR1 MDHEN, CDR2 SYDVKM. The CDR3 runs to 11 residues. The V gene lost 2 bases and the J gene lost 6 bases, with 5 bases spanning the gap. CDR3 loop: CASSLSSEQYF. CDR3 DNA: TGTGCCAGCAGTTTAAGCTCCGAGCAGTACTTC.

The chain is built from TRBV2 and TRBJ2-3; 11 bases line up with TRBD1. The germline CDR1 and CDR2 sequences are SNHLY and FYNNEI. J lost 5 bases, V lost 6 bases, and 7 bases had no gene match. The length of the CDR3 is 15 residues. The CDR3 DNA reads TGTGCCAGCAGGGACAGGGGGCTGGTGGGAGATACGCAGTATTTT. Translated, it gives CASRDRGLVGDTQYF.

This sequence joins TRBV4-3 and TRBJ1-2; TRBD1 agrees at 9 bases. CDR3 length: 16 amino acids. Looked up from germline, CDR1 is LGHNA and CDR2 is YSLEER. The trim removed 4 bases at V and 8 bases at J, leaving 14 bases unmatched. The chain's CDR3 is CASSRGQGRSSLGYTF. The CDR3 region has the DNA TGCGCCAGCAGCCGGGGACAGGGACGATCAAGCTTGGGCTACACCTTC.

The chain's CDR3 is CASSRDRGSSDTQYF. The CDR3 DNA reads TGCGCCAGCAGCCGGGACAGGGGGAGCTCAGATACGCAGTATTTT. This rearrangement joins TRBV5-1 to TRBJ2-3; 11 bases fit TRBD1. Trimming took 4 bases from V and 4 from J; bases not matched to a gene: 5. Germline values: CDR1 SGHRS, CDR2 YFSETQ. The CDR3 sequence is 15 residues long.

The chain joins TRBV4-2 to TRBJ2-5; D is perhaps TRBD1 (6 bases). V shed 1 base and J shed 4 bases, with 22 bases lying between them. Germline values: CDR1 LGHNA, CDR2 YNFKEQ. The CDR3 is made up of 18 amino acids. CDR3 loop: CASSQGRVRQGYGETQYF. The CDR3 DNA follows: TGTGCCAGCAGCCAAGGAAGGGTTCGGCAGGGGTACGGAGAGACCCAGTACTTC.